Below, one T cell receptor beta chain is given with its context. Recruitment covered about two dozen US areas and drew participants whose ages spanned about 18 to 95 years. Cohort 3 recovery required two negative PCRs, clearance, or symptom resolution. Only in-frame clones appear in the TCRdb table, and some are missing; sequencing was by immunoSEQ multiplex PCR. The sample comprises some 290,000 clones, about 90% of which are singletons, and roughly 10% rests with the top ten. The sample originates from a study of blood T cell repertoires in COVID-19. Across the whole study: The United States, Italy and Spain were the sources of the acute and convalescent COVID-19 samples. The cDNA or gDNA used as material had been derived from T cells, B-cell-depleted T cells, or PBMCs.

The V end was cut by 5 bases, the J end by 4 bases, with 21 bases between. Per germline, CDR1 SEHNR and CDR2 FQNEAQ (reference sequence). CDR3 size: 16 residues. The receptor was isolated from a woman aged 30 to 39 who had recovered from COVID-19. Sequencing input: PBMCs or T cells enriched from blood (not recorded which). The rearrangement uses TRBV7-9 and TRBJ2-7; tentative D call: TRBD2 (6 bases). Here the CDR3 reads CASSGGDHLTLYEQYF. CDR3 in DNA: TGTGCCAGCAGCGGCGGGGACCATCTGACCCTATACGAGCAGTACTTC.